The clone carrying this TCR beta chain was recorded a few times. The entry originates in a study of T cell clones after liver transplantation. Clones were read by immunoSEQ multiplex PCR, and TCRdb kept only the in-frame ones, dropping some. Of roughly 72,000 clones listed, 84% are singletons. From germline, CDR1 is SGHAT and CDR2 FQNNGV. This CDR3 is built from 14 residues. V lost 1 base to trimming and J lost 3 bases, with 10 bases between them. The source of this sequence is a human patient who received a liver transplant. A share of the T cells may be of graft donor origin. This specimen was CD4+ T cells from blood, taken less than 50 months after liver transplant. The chain carries TRBV11-2 and TRBJ2-7; perhaps TRBD2 as D (5 bases). As DNA, the CDR3 is TGTGCCAGCAGCTTAGTACGGGGAAGCTACGAGCAGTACTTC. This translates into CASSLVRGSYEQYF.